The clone carrying this T cell receptor beta chain appeared many times. Its cognate antigen is unknown. This sample was included in a study of CD8 T cells in ankylosing spondylitis. Study outcomes and limitations: A TCR beta motif made of several highly homologous variants seemed typical of ankylosing spondylitis blood. Peripheral blood samples showed relatively rare disease-linked clones, and these clones were CD8+. Matched ankylosing spondylitis synovial fluid reportedly showed significant enrichment of disease-linked clones.

TCRdb passed the 5' RACE reads through MiXCR, listing each CDR3 protein once. Of tens of thousands of distinct CDR3 sequences listed, about 6.2% are singletons. The CDR3 totals 11 residues. Germline V lookup: CDR1 MDHEN, CDR2 SYDVKM. V was pared by 8 bases and J by 4 bases, with 9 bases between. The J gene is TRBJ2-7, the V gene TRBV28, with unresolved D. This receptor was identified in a male donor with ankylosing spondylitis. The specimen sequenced was synovial fluid, either unsorted or a sorted T cell fraction (not recorded which). DNA for the CDR3: TGTGCCAGCCAAGCGCGTTACGAGCAGTACTTC. It specifies CASQARYEQYF. Filled out from reference TRBV28 and TRBJ2-7, the complete variable domain reads DVKVTQSSRYLVKRTGEKVFLECVQDMDHENMFWYRQDPGLGLRLIYFSYDVKMKEKGDIPEGYSVSREKKERFSLILESASTNQTSMYLCASQARYEQYFGPGTRLTVT.